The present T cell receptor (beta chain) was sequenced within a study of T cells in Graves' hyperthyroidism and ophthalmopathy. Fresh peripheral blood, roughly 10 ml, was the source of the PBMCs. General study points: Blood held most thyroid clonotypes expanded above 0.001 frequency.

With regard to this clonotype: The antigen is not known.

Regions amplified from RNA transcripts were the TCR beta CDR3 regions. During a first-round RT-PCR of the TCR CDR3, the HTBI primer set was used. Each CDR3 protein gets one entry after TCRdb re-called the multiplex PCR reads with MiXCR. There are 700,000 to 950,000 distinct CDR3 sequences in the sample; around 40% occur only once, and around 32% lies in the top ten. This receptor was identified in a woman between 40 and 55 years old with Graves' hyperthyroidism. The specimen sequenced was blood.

In DNA form, the CDR3 reads TGCGCCAGCAGCCAAGACGCGGCAGGGTCCTACGAGCAGTACTTC. It is translated as CASSQDAAGSYEQYF. The chain joins TRBV4-3 to TRBJ2-7, with D tentatively TRBD1 (5 bases). V shed 0 bases and J shed 1 base, with 10 bases lying between them. The CDR3 sequence is 15 residues long. The germline V gene has CDR1 LGHNA and CDR2 YSLEER.